Described below is a single T cell receptor (beta chain) sequence and its context. Patients were all untreated before their thyroid surgery. The data derive from a study of metastatic and nonmetastatic thyroid tumors. The CDR3 runs to 12 residues. Germline CDR1 GTSNPN, CDR2 SVGIG (reference sequence). Trimming shortened V by 5 bases and J by 3 bases, and 8 bases separated the two germline ends. TCRdb re-called the PCR reads via MiXCR. Among about 47,000 clones listed, around 23% were seen once. Sequenced input: blood. The clonotype comes from a male donor with papillary thyroid cancer or a benign thyroid nodule (not recorded which). Some clones in this sample may be carry-over from other donors' samples. V is TRBV30 and J is TRBJ2-1, with a possible D match to TRBD2 (5 bases). CDR3 sequence (DNA): TGTGCCTGGGGGAGTGACTACAATGAGCAGTTCTTC. Translated: CAWGSDYNEQFF.